The rows below give T cell receptor beta chains drawn from one sample of a study of response to subunit inactivated influenza vaccine. Each CDR3 protein gets one entry after TCRdb re-called the RT-PCR reads with MiXCR. The sample lists about 180,000 distinct CDR3 sequences; around 10% were seen once. Material: CD8+ T cells sorted from PBMCs, obtained around 25 months after vaccination. These receptors all stem from a man between 50 and 69 years old who received an inactivated influenza vaccine. Each CDR3 is given with its conserved first and last residue. Each record gives: J gene, clone size, V gene, D gene, CDR3 protein, CDR3 DNA. D genes are given only for firm matches. Rows give clone size only sometimes, using once, few, many, or a class for an expanded clone.

J: TRBJ2-3
size: many
V: TRBV9
D: TRBD2
CDR3: CASSGPLAGGADTQYF
DNA: TGTGCCAGCAGCGGACCACTAGCGGGGGGTGCAGATACGCAGTATTTT

J: TRBJ2-1
size: .
V: TRBV3-1
D: TRBD2
CDR3: CASRHTSGSYNEQFF
DNA: TGTGCCAGCAGACATACTAGCGGCAGTTACAATGAGCAGTTCTTC

J: TRBJ2-1
size: .
V: TRBV5-5
D: TRBD2
CDR3: CAAGRGGYNEQFF
DNA: TGTGCCGCGGGGCGGGGGGGCTACAATGAGCAGTTCTTC

J: TRBJ2-3
size: .
V: TRBV6-1
D: TRBD2
CDR3: CASRSAWASGGGTDTQYF
DNA: TGTGCCAGCAGGAGTGCCTGGGCCAGCGGGGGTGGCACAGATACGCAGTATTTT

J: TRBJ2-7
size: few
V: TRBV12-3/TRBV12-4
D: .
CDR3: CASSLDWSEQYF
DNA: TGTGCCAGCAGTCTTGACTGGTCCGAGCAGTACTTC

J: TRBJ2-7
size: .
V: TRBV12-3/TRBV12-4
D: .
CDR3: CASSAAGADLEQYF
DNA: TGTGCCAGCAGTGCCGCAGGGGCAGATCTCGAGCAGTACTTC

J: TRBJ2-1
size: many
V: TRBV11-1
D: TRBD2
CDR3: CASSTGLAGAYNEQFF
DNA: TGTGCCAGCAGCACGGGACTAGCGGGGGCCTACAATGAGCAGTTCTTC

J: TRBJ1-4
size: few
V: TRBV20-1
D: TRBD1
CDR3: CSAREGQRATNEKLFF
DNA: TGCAGTGCTAGGGAGGGACAGCGTGCAACTAATGAAAAACTGTTTTTT

J: TRBJ1-5
size: many
V: TRBV28
D: .
CDR3: CASSFRGVRDQPQHF
DNA: TGTGCCAGCAGTTTTCGGGGAGTAAGGGATCAGCCCCAGCATTTT

J: TRBJ2-2
size: few
V: TRBV29-1
D: .
CDR3: CSVEYGTGELFF
DNA: TGCAGCGTTGAATACGGCACCGGGGAGCTGTTTTTT

J: TRBJ2-3
size: .
V: TRBV6-5
D: .
CDR3: CASSYTHGTADTQYF
DNA: TGTGCCAGCAGTTACACTCACGGGACCGCAGATACGCAGTATTTT

J: TRBJ2-2
size: many
V: TRBV20-1
D: .
CDR3: CSAREAGKAGELFF
DNA: TGCAGTGCTAGAGAGGCAGGGAAGGCCGGGGAGCTGTTTTTT

J: TRBJ2-7
size: .
V: TRBV20-1
D: .
CDR3: CSARDGKTYEQYF
DNA: TGCAGTGCTAGAGATGGAAAGACCTACGAGCAGTACTTC

J: TRBJ1-2
size: many
V: TRBV4-1
D: TRBD1
CDR3: CASSQGQGNNYGYTF
DNA: TGCGCCAGCAGCCAGGGACAGGGAAATAACTATGGCTACACCTTC

J: TRBJ1-1
size: many
V: TRBV9
D: .
CDR3: CASSVVHTEAFF
DNA: TGTGCCAGCAGCGTAGTACACACTGAAGCTTTCTTT

J: TRBJ2-1
size: .
V: TRBV9
D: .
CDR3: CASSPRRVNEQFF
DNA: TGTGCCAGCAGCCCCCGGAGGGTCAATGAGCAGTTCTTC

J: TRBJ2-7
size: .
V: TRBV4-3
D: .
CDR3: CASSQDFGSYYEQYF
DNA: TGCGCCAGCAGCCAAGATTTCGGCAGCTACTACGAGCAGTACTTC

J: TRBJ2-3
size: few
V: TRBV9
D: .
CDR3: CASSASGSTDTQYF
DNA: TGTGCCAGCAGCGCCAGCGGGAGCACAGATACGCAGTATTTT

J: TRBJ2-1
size: few
V: TRBV11-2
D: TRBD2
CDR3: CASSYSGAGEQFF
DNA: TGTGCCAGCAGCTATAGCGGGGCCGGGGAGCAGTTCTTC

J: TRBJ2-1
size: .
V: TRBV19
D: .
CDR3: CASSTSVNEQFF
DNA: TGTGCCAGTAGTACTTCGGTCAATGAGCAGTTCTTC

J: TRBJ1-2
size: few
V: TRBV29-1
D: .
CDR3: CSVRLREGYGYTF
DNA: TGCAGCGTCCGACTTAGGGAAGGCTATGGCTACACCTTC

J: TRBJ1-1
size: .
V: TRBV12-3/TRBV12-4
D: .
CDR3: CASSQDRGTEAFF
DNA: TGTGCCAGCAGTCAGGACAGAGGGACTGAAGCTTTCTTT

J: TRBJ2-7
size: few
V: TRBV28
D: TRBD2
CDR3: CASSRHPAGTIDEQYF
DNA: TGTGCCAGCAGCCGACACCCCGCAGGGACTATCGACGAGCAGTACTTC

J: TRBJ2-7
size: .
V: TRBV12-3/TRBV12-4
D: TRBD2
CDR3: CASSTNRAVAGPHYEQYF
DNA: TGTGCCAGCAGTACCAACAGGGCAGTAGCGGGGCCCCACTACGAGCAGTACTTC

J: TRBJ1-1
size: .
V: TRBV29-1
D: .
CDR3: CSVEPGENTEAFF
DNA: TGCAGCGTTGAACCAGGGGAGAACACTGAAGCTTTCTTT

J: TRBJ2-2
size: .
V: TRBV2
D: .
CDR3: CASSEFPNTGELFF
DNA: TGTGCCAGCAGTGAGTTTCCGAACACCGGGGAGCTGTTTTTT

J: TRBJ2-7
size: once
V: TRBV6-1
D: .
CDR3: CASSANRAYEQYF
DNA: TGTGCCAGCAGTGCTAACAGAGCCTACGAGCAGTACTTC

J: TRBJ2-1
size: many
V: TRBV20-1
D: .
CDR3: CSARDHWRSRYNEQFF
DNA: TGCAGTGCTAGAGATCATTGGCGGAGTCGCTACAATGAGCAGTTCTTC